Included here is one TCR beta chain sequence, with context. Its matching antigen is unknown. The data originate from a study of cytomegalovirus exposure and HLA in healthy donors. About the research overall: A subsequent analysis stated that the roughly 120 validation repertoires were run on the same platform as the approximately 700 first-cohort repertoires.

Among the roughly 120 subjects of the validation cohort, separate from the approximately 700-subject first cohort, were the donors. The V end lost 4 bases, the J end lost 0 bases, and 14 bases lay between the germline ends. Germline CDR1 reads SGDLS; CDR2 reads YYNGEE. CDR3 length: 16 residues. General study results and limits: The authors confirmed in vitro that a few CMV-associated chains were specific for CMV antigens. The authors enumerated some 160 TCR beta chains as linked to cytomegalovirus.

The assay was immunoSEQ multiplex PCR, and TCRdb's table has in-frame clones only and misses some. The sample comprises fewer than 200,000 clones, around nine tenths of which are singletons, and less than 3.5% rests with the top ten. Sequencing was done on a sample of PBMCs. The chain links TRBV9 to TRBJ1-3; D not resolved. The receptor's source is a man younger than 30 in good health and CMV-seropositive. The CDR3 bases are TGTGCCAGCAGCCCACGGACTTCCCTCTCTGGAAACACCATATATTTT. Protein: CASSPRTSLSGNTIYF.